This TCR beta chain comes out of a study of CD8 T cells in ankylosing spondylitis. The CDR3 is 14 amino acids. V was shortened by 1 base and J by 7 bases, with 12 bases between the two germline ends. Quantitative 5'-RACE with molecular barcodes generated TCR beta libraries. Via MiXCR, TCRdb re-called the 5' RACE reads, giving one row per CDR3 protein. The data contain about 300,000 distinct CDR3 sequences, approximately 10% of them singletons. This clonotype was observed many times. Its antigen is unidentified. Study-level results: A motif in TCR beta, a set of under ten highly homologous variants, appeared characteristic of ankylosing spondylitis blood.

This chain links TRBV12-3 or TRBV12-4 with TRBJ2-3; D is perhaps TRBD2 (5 bases). Sequencing was performed on blood, either unsorted or a sorted T cell fraction (not recorded which). This receptor was identified in a female donor with ankylosing spondylitis or in good health (not recorded which). In nucleotides, the CDR3 is TGTGCCAGCAGTTTAGGGCAGCCGGGAAATACGCAGTATTTT. This codes for CASSLGQPGNTQYF.